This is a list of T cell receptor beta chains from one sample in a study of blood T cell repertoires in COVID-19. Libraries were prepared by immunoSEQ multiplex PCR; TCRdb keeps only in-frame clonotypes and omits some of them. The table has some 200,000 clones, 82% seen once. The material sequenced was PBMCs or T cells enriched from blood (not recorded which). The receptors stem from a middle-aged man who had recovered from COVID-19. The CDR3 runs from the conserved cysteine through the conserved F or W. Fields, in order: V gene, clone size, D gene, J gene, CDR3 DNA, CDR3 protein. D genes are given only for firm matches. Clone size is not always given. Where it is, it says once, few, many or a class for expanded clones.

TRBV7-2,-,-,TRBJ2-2,TGTGCCAGCAGAGCCAGACTAGGGGGGGCCGGGGAGCTGTTTTTT,CASRARLGGAGELFF
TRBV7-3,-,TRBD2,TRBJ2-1,TGTGCCAGCAGCCAAGTAGCGGGAGTCTACAATGAGCAGTTCTTC,CASSQVAGVYNEQFF
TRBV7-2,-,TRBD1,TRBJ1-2,TGTGCCAGCAGCCAGAGGGGACAGCGGACTGGCTACACCTTC,CASSQRGQRTGYTF
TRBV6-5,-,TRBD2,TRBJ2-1,TGTGCCAGCAGAGATAGCGGGAGTATGTATGAGCAGTTCTTC,CASRDSGSMYEQFF
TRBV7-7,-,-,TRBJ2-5,TGTGCTAGCAGCCTTACTCACTCTAGCCCCCAGGGGCGTGTGGAGACCCAGTACTTC,CASSLTHSSPQGRVETQYF
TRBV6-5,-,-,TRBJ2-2,TGTGCCAGCGCGCTTGGACTATTTAACACCGGGGAGCTGTTTTTT,CASALGLFNTGELFF
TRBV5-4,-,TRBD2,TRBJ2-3,TGTGCCAGCAGCTTGGGAGCGGGAGGGATAGATACGCAGTATTTT,CASSLGAGGIDTQYF
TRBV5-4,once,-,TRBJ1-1,TGTGCCAGCACCTCCGGGTCGGGCACTGAAGCTTTCTTT,CASTSGSGTEAFF
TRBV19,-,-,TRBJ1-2,TGTGCCAGTAGTATCCAGGACGCCCAGGGCGGCTACACCTTC,CASSIQDAQGGYTF
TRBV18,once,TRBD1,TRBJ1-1,TGTGCCAGCTCACCACGATTGGGGACAGCGAACACTGAAGCTTTCTTT,CASSPRLGTANTEAFF
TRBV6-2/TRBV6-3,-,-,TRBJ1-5,TGTGCCAGCAGTCGTCAGACAAAAAATCAGCCCCAGCATTTT,CASSRQTKNQPQHF
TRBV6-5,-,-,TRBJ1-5,TGTGCCAGCATCCCCACTGGGGGGTCTAGTCAGCCCCAGCATTTT,CASIPTGGSSQPQHF
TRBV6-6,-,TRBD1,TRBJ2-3,TGTGCCAGCAGTTACGGACAGGGCCCAGATACGCAGTATTTT,CASSYGQGPDTQYF
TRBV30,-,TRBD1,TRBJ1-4,TGTGCCTGGAGTGTAACCGGGACAGGGGTAGCGGAAAAACTGTTTTTT,CAWSVTGTGVAEKLFF
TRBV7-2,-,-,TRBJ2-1,TGTGCCAGCAGCTTATATCCAGGGAGGACTTCCTACAATGAGCAGTTCTTC,CASSLYPGRTSYNEQFF
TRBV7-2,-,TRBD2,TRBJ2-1,TGTGCCAGCAGCTTAACCGGCGGGGGTTGGAATGAGCAGTTCTTC,CASSLTGGGWNEQFF
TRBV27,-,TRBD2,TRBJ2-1,TGTGCCAGCAGAGTAGCGGGAGGTAGGAATGAGCAGTTCTTC,CASRVAGGRNEQFF
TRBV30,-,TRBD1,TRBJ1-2,TGTGCCTGGAATCCCGGGACAGGGTTGGTTTATGGCTACACCTTC,CAWNPGTGLVYGYTF
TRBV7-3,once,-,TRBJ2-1,TGTGCCAGCAGCTTGCCGGGGGACTCCTACAATGAGCAGTTCTTC,CASSLPGDSYNEQFF
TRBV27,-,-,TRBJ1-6,TGTGCCAGCAGTCCCCAGGGTGGTTATTCACCCCTCCACTTT,CASSPQGGYSPLHF
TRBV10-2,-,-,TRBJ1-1,TGCGCCAGCAGCCTACAGCTAATGAACACTGAAGCTTTCTTT,CASSLQLMNTEAFF
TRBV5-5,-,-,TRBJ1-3,TGTGCCAGCAGCTTGGACGGGGTATTCTCTGGAAACACCATATATTTT,CASSLDGVFSGNTIYF